This TCR beta chain is from a study of blood T cell repertoires in COVID-19. Germline CDR1 and CDR2: SGDLS and YYNGEE. This CDR3 contains 15 residues. J lost 7 bases, V lost 7 bases, and 10 bases had no gene match. TCRdb keeps only in-frame clones here, not all; method: immunoSEQ multiplex PCR. The sample holds a few hundred thousand clones; 80% to 90% are singletons and the top ten take approximately 6%. The V call is TRBV9, the J call TRBJ2-1; TRBD2 matches 11 bases. This TCR came from a woman between 45 and 60 years old with COVID-19, enrolled during active disease. The sequencing sample was made of peripheral blood. The CDR3 region has the DNA TGTGCCAGCGGACATACTAGCGGGAGAGAAAATGAGCAGTTCTTC. Translation gives CASGHTSGRENEQFF.